Each of the 26 T cell receptor beta chains below was sequenced from the same sample in a study of cytomegalovirus exposure and HLA in healthy donors. Amplification used 60 Vbeta primers and 13 Jbeta primers. The assay was immunoSEQ multiplex PCR, and TCRdb's table has in-frame clones only and misses some. The sample shows some 170,000 clones, about four fifths of them seen only once. Source material: PBMCs. These TCRs come from a woman aged 50 to 60 in good health and CMV-seronegative.

CDR3: CASSPGAVGEQYF. As DNA, the CDR3 is TGTGCCAGCAGTCCAGGGGCTGTGGGCGAGCAGTACTTC. This sequence joins TRBV6-6 and TRBJ2-5; D is possibly TRBD1 (6 bases). Near its end, the DNA agrees better with TRBJ2-7, so the J call may be wrong. CDR1 and CDR2 (germline): MNHNY, SVGAGI (reference sequence). This CDR3 spans 13 amino acids.

By sample fraction, this clone is medium-sized. The chain combines TRBV19 with TRBJ1-1; maybe TRBD1 (5 bases). CDR1 is LNHDA and CDR2 is SQIVND in the germline V gene (reference sequence). CDR3 length equals 15 residues. V lost 2 bases, J lost 5 bases, and 15 bases lay in between. CDR3 DNA sequence: TGTGCCAGTAGTATAAAAAGGGATAGGGGAACTGAAGCTTTCTTT. Translated, it gives CASSIKRDRGTEAFF.

The V call is TRBV4-3, the J call TRBJ2-5, with 7 bases aligning to TRBD1. The V gene's germline CDR1 is LGHNA and CDR2 YSLEER. This CDR3 region has 14 residues. J was trimmed by 4 bases and V by 2 bases; bases with no gene match: 4. The CDR3 sequence is CASSQRTGGETQYF. The CDR3 nucleotides read TGCGCCAGCAGCCAAAGGACAGGTGGAGAGACCCAGTACTTC.

The genes are TRBV12-5 and TRBJ2-1; tentative D call: TRBD2 (5 bases). This CDR3 has 14 amino acids. Germline lookup yields CDR1 LGHNT and CDR2 FRNRAP. Trimming removed 0 bases from V and 9 bases from J, with 12 bases in between. Written as DNA, the CDR3 is TGTGCTAGTGGTTTGGTGGGCCCGGCGGGTGAGCAGTTCTTC. This sequence encodes CASGLVGPAGEQFF.

The gene calls are TRBV5-4 and TRBJ1-1; D ambiguous. Germline V gene lookup returns CDR1 SGHNT and CDR2 YYREEE (reference sequence). This CDR3 has 13 amino acids. The V gene lost 0 bases and the J gene lost 2 bases, with 5 bases spanning the gap. The CDR3 reads CASSLGTNTEAFF. Here the CDR3 DNA reads TGTGCCAGCAGCTTGGGGACTAACACTGAAGCTTTCTTT.

This chain connects TRBV5-1 to TRBJ1-6, with D possibly matching TRBD1 (5 bases). CDR1 and CDR2 (germline): SGHRS, YFSETQ. V shed 4 bases and J shed 12 bases, with 8 bases lying between them. The CDR3 extends over 11 amino acids. Here the CDR3 DNA reads TGCGCCAGCAGCGCCGGGGGACCCCTCCACTTT. It translates to CASSAGGPLHF.

The chain uses TRBV30 and TRBJ2-7; a possible D gene is TRBD2 (6 bases). Trimming removed 0 bases at V and 2 bases at J, with 14 bases between. The CDR3 loop spans 15 amino acids. The germline CDR1 and CDR2 sequences are GTSNPN and SVGIG (reference sequence). CDR3 bases: TGTGCCTGGAGTGTTGGGTATGGAGGGCCCTACGAGCAGTACTTC. Translation: CAWSVGYGGPYEQYF.

This chain links TRBV19 with TRBJ1-5; TRBD1 matches at 7 bases. Germline CDR1 LNHDA, CDR2 SQIVND (reference sequence). The CDR3 runs 14 residues. Germline trimming cut 5 bases from V and 9 bases from J; bases unmatched to any gene: 10. The CDR3 DNA sequence: TGTGCCAGTAGTCCCCGACAGGGATCGTTGCCCCAGCATTTT. Encoded protein: CASSPRQGSLPQHF.

This sequence joins TRBV7-9 and TRBJ2-7, with D possibly being TRBD1 (6 bases). Trimming cost V 1 base and J 2 bases, with 9 bases left between them. Per germline, CDR1 SEHNR and CDR2 FQNEAQ (reference sequence). CDR3 size: 14 residues. The CDR3 DNA sequence: TGTGCCAGCAGCTTAGTCGGACAGACCTACGAGCAGTACTTC. Protein sequence: CASSLVGQTYEQYF.

The V and J genes are TRBV5-1 and TRBJ1-1; 8 nucleotides agree with TRBD1. Germline CDR1 reads SGHRS; CDR2 reads YFSETQ. The V gene end was trimmed by 4 bases and the J gene end by 2 bases; junction bases not matched to a gene: 7. The CDR3 contains 15 residues. CDR3 amino acids: CASSTAGGLNTEAFF. The CDR3 nucleotides read TGCGCCAGCAGCACCGCAGGGGGCCTTAACACTGAAGCTTTCTTT.

The V call is TRBV7-9, the J call TRBJ2-2, with D perhaps matching TRBD1 (5 bases). The V gene lost 3 bases and the J gene lost 7 bases, with 9 bases spanning the gap. The germline V gene encodes CDR1 SEHNR and CDR2 FQNEAQ (reference sequence). The CDR3 loop spans 13 amino acids. CDR3 in amino acids: CASSFTGSGELFF. CDR3 DNA sequence: TGTGCCAGCAGCTTTACAGGTAGCGGGGAGCTGTTTTTT.

The rearrangement joins TRBV11-2 to TRBJ1-2; maybe TRBD1 (5 bases). Germline CDR1 is SGHAT and CDR2 is FQNNGV. The CDR3 totals 13 residues. Trimming left V 3 bases short and J 4 bases short, with 9 bases between. The CDR3 is CASSFSGIYGYTF. The CDR3 DNA reads as TGTGCCAGCAGCTTTTCAGGGATCTATGGCTACACCTTC. Using reference TRBV11-2 and TRBJ1-2 for the parts outside the CDR3, the full variable domain is EAGVAQSPRYKIIEKRQSVAFWCNPISGHATLYWYQQILGQGPKLLIQFQNNGVVDDSQLPKDRFSAERLKGVDSTLKIQPAKLEDSAVYLCASSFSGIYGYTFGSGTRLTVV.

J is TRBJ2-5 and V is TRBV9, with D possibly matching TRBD1 (5 bases). The J call may be incorrect, as the DNA end agrees better with TRBJ2-7. Germline V gene lookup returns CDR1 SGDLS and CDR2 YYNGEE. The CDR3 covers 15 residues. This CDR3 reads CASSRIGAPTYEQYF. As DNA, the CDR3 is TGTGCCAGCAGCCGGATAGGGGCTCCGACCTACGAGCAGTACTTC.

CDR3 in amino acids: CASSDSQGTGELFF. CDR3 DNA: TGTGCCAGCAGTGACTCTCAGGGTACCGGGGAGCTGTTTTTT. V and J are TRBV6-4 and TRBJ2-2, with D tentatively TRBD1 (5 bases). Trimming removed 0 bases at V and 5 bases at J, with 7 bases between. Germline CDR1 MRHNA, CDR2 SNTAGT. This CDR3 spans 14 amino acids.

The CDR3 sequence: CASSLAGYNQPQHF. DNA for the CDR3: TGTGCCAGCAGCTTGGCAGGGTACAATCAGCCCCAGCATTTT. The chain has TRBV5-8 and TRBJ1-5; D might be TRBD1 (5 bases). CDR1 is SGHTS, CDR2 YDEGEE, per germline. V was shortened by 0 bases and J by 3 bases, with 7 bases between the two germline ends. The CDR3 contains 14 residues.

The rearrangement uses TRBV15 and TRBJ2-3; a weak D match, TRBD1 (5 bases). Germline values: CDR1 LNHNV, CDR2 YYDKDF (reference sequence). The CDR3 length is 13 residues. V was cut by 5 bases and J by 5 bases, with 11 bases left in between. Here the CDR3 DNA reads TGTGCCACCAGCCCTATAGACAGAGATACGCAGTATTTT. Its protein product is CATSPIDRDTQYF.

This clone was observed a handful of times. This chain links TRBV5-1 with TRBJ2-3, with TRBD2 matching 14 bases. The CDR3 runs 16 residues. V lost 0 bases, J lost 3 bases, and 0 bases stayed unmatched. CDR1 and CDR2 (germline): SGHRS, YFSETQ. The CDR3, as DNA: TGCGCCAGCAGCTTGGGACTAGCGGGGGGGACAGATACGCAGTATTTT. This codes for CASSLGLAGGTDTQYF.

The chain employs TRBV29-1 and TRBJ2-5, with a tentative D call TRBD2 (7 bases). The germline V gene has CDR1 SQVTM and CDR2 ANQGSEA. V was clipped by 6 bases and J by 5 bases, with 16 bases between them. This CDR3 is built from 13 residues. This CDR3 reads CSVYRRGGETQYF. CDR3 bases: TGCAGCGTCTACCGGAGGGGGGGTGAGACCCAGTACTTC. Using reference TRBV29-1 and TRBJ2-5 for the parts outside the CDR3, the full variable domain is SAVISQKPSRDICQRGTSLTIQCQVDSQVTMMFWYRQQPGQSLTLIATANQGSEATYESGFVIDKFPISRPNLTFSTLTVSNMSPEDSSIYLCSVYRRGGETQYFGPGTRLLVL.

The chain carries TRBV4-2 and TRBJ1-2, with D maybe TRBD1 (6 bases). The V gene lost 5 bases and the J gene lost 3 bases, with 16 bases spanning the gap. The CDR3 has 15 amino acids. Germline V gene data show CDR1 as LGHNA and CDR2 as YNFKEQ. CDR3: CASSARLYRDYGYTF. The DNA of the CDR3 is TGTGCCAGCAGCGCCAGACTCTACAGGGACTATGGCTACACCTTC.

This chain uses TRBV27 with TRBJ2-3; TRBD2 might be the D (6 bases). CDR3 size: 15 residues. V shed 4 bases and J shed 0 bases, with 11 bases lying between them. Germline CDR1 MNHEY, CDR2 SMNVEV (reference sequence). The CDR3 here is CASSWAGLSTDTQYF. The CDR3 coding sequence is TGTGCCAGCAGTTGGGCGGGACTTAGCACAGATACGCAGTATTTT.

This clone was counted a single time. The chain's CDR3 is CASSSGLHTDTQYF. CDR3 sequence (DNA): TGTGCCAGCAGCTCGGGACTGCACACAGATACGCAGTATTTT. The chain couples TRBV7-2 to TRBJ2-3, with D possibly TRBD2 on 6 matching bases. The CDR3 is made up of 14 amino acids. Germline assignment: CDR1 SGHTA and CDR2 FQGNSA. Trimming took off 4 bases at V and 2 bases at J, with 10 bases between the two ends.

V usage is TRBV19 and J usage is TRBJ1-2; 8 bases are a match to TRBD1. The CDR3 has 14 amino acids. With 3 bases clipped from V and 6 bases from J, the junction kept 6 bases outside the gene matches. Germline CDR1 and CDR2: LNHDA and SQIVND (reference sequence). DNA for the CDR3: TGTGCCAGTAGTATGGACAGGGAGTCCCATGGCTACACCTTC. Encoded protein: CASSMDRESHGYTF.

CDR3 sequence: CASSALAGGTNTGELFF. The CDR3 nucleotides are TGTGCCAGCAGCGCGTTAGCGGGAGGAACGAACACCGGGGAGCTGTTTTTT. The V call is TRBV9, the J call TRBJ2-2; 10 nucleotides agree with TRBD2. Germline CDR1 SGDLS, CDR2 YYNGEE. The CDR3 covers 17 residues. V dropped 3 bases and J dropped 0; count of bases not matched to a gene: 5. Based on the CDR3 plus reference TRBV9 and TRBJ2-2, the full variable domain is DSGVTQTPKHLITATGQRVTLRCSPRSGDLSVYWYQQSLDQGLQFLIQYYNGEERAKGNILERFSAQQFPDLHSELNLSSLELGDSALYFCASSALAGGTNTGELFFGEGSRLTVL.

The V call is TRBV5-4, the J call TRBJ2-2, with TRBD1 identical over 10 bases. Germline values: CDR1 SGHNT, CDR2 YYREEE (reference sequence). The CDR3 length is 15 residues. V shed 4 bases and J 7 bases; nucleotides not matched to a gene: 7. For the CDR3, the DNA is TGTGCCAGCAGCCTCCGGGACAGGGGTGGCGGGGAGCTGTTTTTT. Protein: CASSLRDRGGGELFF.

V and J are TRBV28 and TRBJ1-5; no definite D call. V was clipped by 3 bases and J by 9 bases, with 9 bases between them. Germline assignment: CDR1 MDHEN and CDR2 SYDVKM. CDR3 size: 12 residues. For the CDR3, the DNA is TGTGCCAGCAGTTTGGCGGCTGGGCCCCAGCATTTT. This sequence encodes CASSLAAGPQHF. Full variable domain (missing parts from reference TRBV28 and TRBJ1-5): DVKVTQSSRYLVKRTGEKVFLECVQDMDHENMFWYRQDPGLGLRLIYFSYDVKMKEKGDIPEGYSVSREKKERFSLILESASTNQTSMYLCASSLAAGPQHFGDGTRLSIL.

The chain links TRBV5-1 to TRBJ1-1; TRBD1 agrees at 8 bases. This CDR3 region has 15 residues. CDR1 and CDR2 from the germline V gene are SGHRS and YFSETQ. With V trimmed by 4 bases and J by 4 bases, 9 bases remained unmatched. The CDR3 is CASSPLDRGGTEAFF. Written as DNA, the CDR3 is TGCGCCAGCAGCCCCCTCGACAGGGGTGGCACTGAAGCTTTCTTT. Full variable domain (remainder filled in from reference TRBV5-1 and TRBJ1-1): KAGVTQTPRYLIKTRGQQVTLSCSPISGHRSVSWYQQTPGQGLQFLFEYFSETQRNKGNFPGRFSGRQFSNSRSEMNVSTLELGDSALYLCASSPLDRGGTEAFFGQGTRLTVV.